The 27 T cell receptor beta chains presented below share a single source sample, sequenced in a study of cytotoxic CD8 clonotypes in ibrutinib-treated CLL. Assay used: immunoSEQ multiplex PCR; TCRdb lists only in-frame clones, some missing. The profile shows under 300,000 clones, roughly 76% of them singletons. Sequencing used PBMCs, obtained at disease progression, from a patient treated with ibrutinib. The receptors come from a human donor with chronic lymphocytic leukemia.

The chain recombines TRBV4-1 with TRBJ1-4, with a tentative D call TRBD1 (6 bases). Germline CDR1 MGHRA, CDR2 YSYEKL. Trimming stripped 1 base from V and 8 bases from J, with 14 bases between. This CDR3 region has 15 residues. CDR3: CASSQAGDNREKLFF. For the CDR3, the DNA is TGCGCCAGCAGCCAAGCAGGGGACAATCGGGAAAAACTGTTTTTT.

This rearrangement joins TRBV4-2 to TRBJ2-1; 9 nucleotides align to TRBD2. CDR3 length: 16 residues. Losses at the gene ends were 1 base for V and 5 bases for J; bases not matched to a gene: 6. Germline CDR1 LGHNA, CDR2 YNFKEQ. The CDR3 DNA is TGTGCCAGCAGCCAAGGAGCGGGGGGAGAGCACAATGAGCAGTTCTTC. This encodes CASSQGAGGEHNEQFF.

The V call is TRBV6-6, the J call TRBJ1-5, with D unresolved. Germline V gene lookup returns CDR1 MNHNY and CDR2 SVGAGI (reference sequence). V gave up 2 bases and J gave up 5 bases, with 10 bases separating them. The CDR3 is 14 amino acids. For the CDR3, the DNA is TGTGCCAGCAGTTACAGGCAGGCAGATCAGCCCCAGCATTTT. Translated: CASSYRQADQPQHF.

This chain uses TRBV25-1 with TRBJ2-7, with TRBD2 identical over 8 bases. The V segment lost 5 bases and the J segment 2 bases; nucleotides outside the gene matches: 17. The CDR3 loop spans 18 amino acids. The germline V gene encodes CDR1 MGHDK and CDR2 SYGVNS. CDR3 amino acids: CASSPNSPGLAGTYEQYF. CDR3 nucleotides: TGTGCCAGCAGTCCGAATTCGCCGGGGCTAGCGGGCACCTACGAGCAGTACTTC.

CDR3 in amino acids: CASSLAGTGVVTEAFF. The DNA for the CDR3 is TGTGCCAGCAGCTTGGCCGGGACAGGGGTAGTCACTGAAGCTTTCTTT. V usage is TRBV5-6 and J usage is TRBJ1-1, with TRBD1 matching over 10 bases. Looked up from germline, CDR1 is SGHDT and CDR2 is YYEEEE. Trimming cost V 0 bases and J 4 bases; bases outside gene matches: 6. The CDR3 sequence is 16 residues long. Combining the CDR3 with reference TRBV5-6 and TRBJ1-1 gives the whole variable domain DAGVTQSPTHLIKTRGQQVTLRCSPKSGHDTVSWYQQALGQGPQFIFQYYEEEERQRGNFPDRFSGHQFPNYSSELNVNALLLGDSALYLCASSLAGTGVVTEAFFGQGTRLTVV.

The rearrangement links TRBV10-2 to TRBJ2-7; 7 positions match TRBD1. The CDR3 is made up of 14 amino acids. Looked up from germline, CDR1 is WSHSY and CDR2 is SAAADI. With 7 bases clipped from V and 5 bases from J, the junction kept 11 bases outside the gene matches. Here the CDR3 DNA reads TGCGCCAGCACAAAACCCGGGACAGAAGACGAGCAGTACTTC. It yields the protein CASTKPGTEDEQYF.

V usage is TRBV11-1 and J usage is TRBJ1-1; D possibly corresponds to TRBD1 (6 bases). Trimming took off 1 base at V and 8 bases at J, with 11 bases between the two ends. Germline lookup yields CDR1 SGHAT and CDR2 FQDESV (reference sequence). This CDR3 spans 13 amino acids. In DNA form, the CDR3 reads TGTGCCAGCAGCTTAGGGGCCGGGACAGAAGCTTTCTTT. The encoded protein is CASSLGAGTEAFF.

This clone has only one observation. The genes are TRBV7-9 and TRBJ2-5, with a weak D call TRBD1 (6 bases). Per the germline V gene, CDR1 is SEHNR and CDR2 is FQNEAQ (reference sequence). This CDR3 is 15 amino acids long. Trimming pared 5 bases from V and 3 bases from J, leaving 16 bases between. The CDR3 region has the DNA TGTGCCAGCAGCGTCGCTCCGCCAGGGGAAGAGACCCAGTACTTC. It translates to CASSVAPPGEETQYF.

The rearrangement uses TRBV25-1 and TRBJ1-1, with TRBD1 matching 9 bases. CDR1 is MGHDK and CDR2 is SYGVNS in the germline V gene. The CDR3 contains 13 residues. V lost 7 bases to trimming and J lost 6 bases; unmatched junction nucleotides: 6. CDR3 coding DNA: TGTGCCAGCAAAAGACAGGGGGGTGCTGAAGCTTTCTTT. Residues: CASKRQGGAEAFF.

The rearrangement links TRBV1 to TRBJ2-4; the listed D gene, TRBD1, was not tested against the DNA. TRBV1 is termed a pseudogene. CDR3 length equals 16 residues. DNA of the CDR3: TGCACCAGCAGCCAAGTCCCGACACTAGCCAAAAACATTCAGTACTTC. It codes for CTSSQVPTLAKNIQYF.

V usage is TRBV5-1 and J usage is TRBJ1-2, with D possibly being TRBD1 (5 bases). This CDR3 comprises 14 residues. Germline V gene data show CDR1 as SGHRS and CDR2 as YFSETQ. Trimming took off 0 bases at V and 3 bases at J, with 9 bases between the two ends. CDR3 residues: CASSLAGLDYGYTF. The CDR3 DNA sequence: TGCGCCAGCAGCTTGGCAGGGTTGGACTATGGCTACACCTTC.

This clone has just one count. The chain has TRBV9 and TRBJ1-1; 7 bases align to TRBD1. This CDR3 comprises 15 residues. The germline gives CDR1 SGDLS, CDR2 YYNGEE. Trimming removed 4 bases from V and 4 bases from J; junction bases left unmatched: 10. The CDR3 sequence is CASSPYGRGSTEAFF. Written as DNA, the CDR3 is TGTGCCAGCAGCCCGTACGGCAGGGGGAGCACTGAAGCTTTCTTT.

The rearrangement uses TRBV14 and TRBJ2-7; possible D gene TRBD1, 7 bases. Germline CDR1 is SGHDN and CDR2 is FVKESK. The CDR3 has 15 amino acids. The V and J ends lost 4 bases and 3 bases respectively, with 16 bases between them. The CDR3 nucleotides read TGTGCCAGCAGCCGACTAGGGACAGCTCACTACGAGCAGTACTTC. It codes for CASSRLGTAHYEQYF.

V is TRBV11-2 and J is TRBJ2-5; D is possibly TRBD1 or TRBD2 (5 bases each). The ends were cut back, 5 bases at V and 5 bases at J, with 15 bases in the middle. This CDR3 contains 14 residues. CDR1 SGHAT and CDR2 FQNNGV come from the germline V gene. The CDR3 spells CASSPRGPVETQYF. DNA for the CDR3: TGTGCCAGCAGCCCCCGGGGCCCCGTGGAGACCCAGTACTTC. Looking up the rest from reference TRBV11-2 and TRBJ2-5 gives the full variable domain: EAGVAQSPRYKIIEKRQSVAFWCNPISGHATLYWYQQILGQGPKLLIQFQNNGVVDDSQLPKDRFSAERLKGVDSTLKIQPAKLEDSAVYLCASSPRGPVETQYFGPGTRLLVL.

A word on this clone: The conserved closing phenylalanine or tryptophan is absent in this CDR3, likely reflecting a read error. The limits of the CDR3 on the DNA are not certain, so only TCRdb's listed CDR3 is given. The V call is TRBV5-6, the J call TRBJ1-2; TRBD1, the D gene given by the table, was not confirmed from the DNA. CDR1 SGHDT and CDR2 YYEEEE come from the germline V gene. The CDR3 spans 12 amino acids, including both terminal residues. This chain's CDR3 is CASSLAMGSSVY.

The gene calls are TRBV2 and TRBJ1-4; 7 bases match TRBD1. Germline assignment: CDR1 SNHLY and CDR2 FYNNEI. Trimming at V came to 6 bases and at J to 4 bases, leaving 8 bases not matched to a gene. This CDR3 has 15 residues. CDR3 protein: CASRATGLGNEKLFF. CDR3 DNA: TGTGCCAGCAGGGCGACAGGGCTGGGTAATGAAAAACTGTTTTTT.

The chain has TRBV19 and TRBJ2-7, with D perhaps matching TRBD2 (6 bases). Germline CDR1 LNHDA, CDR2 SQIVND (reference sequence). With 3 bases removed from V and 4 bases from J, the gap between germline ends came to 13 bases. This CDR3 contains 14 residues. CDR3 sequence (DNA): TGTGCCAGTAGTATCGGGGGAGCCCCTTACGAGCAGTACTTC. Protein: CASSIGGAPYEQYF.

The chain combines TRBV5-6 with TRBJ2-1, with D hard to call. CDR1 SGHDT and CDR2 YYEEEE come from the germline V gene. The CDR3 sequence is 18 residues long. V lost 0 bases and J lost 0, with 16 bases in between. CDR3 protein: CASSLGEIRLSSYNEQFF. Here the CDR3 DNA reads TGTGCCAGCAGCTTGGGCGAGATTCGGCTAAGCTCCTACAATGAGCAGTTCTTC.

The V call is TRBV14, the J call TRBJ2-7; the match to TRBD1 covers 7 bases. This CDR3 has 14 residues. Germline V CDR1 and CDR2: SGHDN, FVKESK. The junction had 3 bases not matched to a gene; V was cut back by 3 bases and J by 1 base. The CDR3 reads CASSQRDSSYEQYF. The CDR3, as DNA: TGTGCCAGCAGCCAGAGGGACAGTTCCTACGAGCAGTACTTC.

The chain couples TRBV5-1 to TRBJ1-1; D is perhaps TRBD1 (6 bases). Germline values: CDR1 SGHRS, CDR2 YFSETQ. The length of the CDR3 is 15 residues. Trimming took off 1 base at V and 6 bases at J, with 16 bases between the two ends. CDR3 in DNA: TGCGCCAGCAGCTTGAGTTTTGGCGGGGGCTCTGAAGCTTTCTTT. Amino acids: CASSLSFGGGSEAFF.

The chain is built from TRBV12-5 and TRBJ1-3, with D perhaps TRBD1 (5 bases). V was pared by 3 bases and J by 0 bases, with 9 bases between. CDR1 LGHNT and CDR2 FRNRAP come from the germline V gene. The CDR3 has 15 amino acids. CDR3 bases: TGTGCTAGTGGTTTTAGACAGATCTCTGGAAACACCATATATTTT. Amino acids: CASGFRQISGNTIYF.

This chain connects TRBV2 to TRBJ1-1; D unresolved. Trimming removed 4 bases at V and 6 bases at J, with 9 bases between. The CDR3 has 12 residues. CDR1 is SNHLY and CDR2 is FYNNEI in the germline V gene. The CDR3: CASSAGSAEAFF. The CDR3 region has the DNA TGTGCCAGCAGTGCAGGCTCGGCTGAAGCTTTCTTT.

The chain employs TRBV7-9 and TRBJ1-2; 8 nucleotides align to TRBD1. The V and J ends lost 1 base and 6 bases, in that order; junction bases with no gene match: 4. In germline, CDR1 is SEHNR, CDR2 FQNEAQ (reference sequence). The CDR3 runs to 14 residues. The DNA for the CDR3 is TGTGCCAGCAGCTTAGTCAGACAGGGGCATGGCTACACCTTC. It is translated as CASSLVRQGHGYTF.

This clone was recorded only once. Written as DNA, the CDR3 is TGTGCCAGCAGCCTACCCCCCAGCGAGACCCAGTACTTC. Translating it yields CASSLPPSETQYF. The gene calls are TRBV7-2 and TRBJ2-5; no reliable D call. The length of the CDR3 is 13 residues. CDR1 and CDR2 (germline): SGHTA, FQGNSA. The V end was cut by 5 bases, the J end by 5 bases, with 12 bases between.

The rearrangement joins TRBV21-1 to TRBJ2-7; TRBD1 is the table's D call and was not checked against the DNA. TRBV21-1 constitutes a pseudogene. The CDR3 covers 11 residues. CDR3 in DNA: TGTGCCAGCAACCAGGGTTACGAGCAGTACTTC. It codes for CASNQGYEQYF.

The V and J genes are TRBV21-1 and TRBJ1-5. TRBV21-1 is shown as a pseudogene. The CDR3 loop spans 16 amino acids. This chain's CDR3 is CASSARTVQRDQPQHF. The CDR3, as DNA: TGTGCCAGCAGCGCCCGGACAGTTCAGCGGGATCAGCCCCAGCATTTT.

This chain joins TRBV2 and TRBJ1-4; D not resolved. There are 11 residues in the CDR3. Trimming shortened V by 8 bases and J by 6 bases, and 7 bases separated the two germline ends. Germline CDR1 is SNHLY and CDR2 is FYNNEI. CDR3 nucleotides: TGTGCCAGCGGGATATATGAAAAACTGTTTTTT. This codes for CASGIYEKLFF.